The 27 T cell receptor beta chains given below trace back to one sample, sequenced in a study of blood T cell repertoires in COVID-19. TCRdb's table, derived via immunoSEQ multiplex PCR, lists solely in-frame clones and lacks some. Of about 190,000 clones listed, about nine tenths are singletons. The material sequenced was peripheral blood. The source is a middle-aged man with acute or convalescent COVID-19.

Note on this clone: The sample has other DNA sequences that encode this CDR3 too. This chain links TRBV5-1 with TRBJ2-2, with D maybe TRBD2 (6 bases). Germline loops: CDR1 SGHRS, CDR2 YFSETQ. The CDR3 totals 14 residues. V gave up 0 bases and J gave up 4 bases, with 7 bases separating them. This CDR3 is CASSLVGGTGELFF. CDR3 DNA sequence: TGCGCCAGCAGCTTGGTGGGGGGCACCGGGGAGCTGTTTTTT. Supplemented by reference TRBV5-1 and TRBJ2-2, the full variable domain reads KAGVTQTPRYLIKTRGQQVTLSCSPISGHRSVSWYQQTPGQGLQFLFEYFSETQRNKGNFPGRFSGRQFSNSRSEMNVSTLELGDSALYLCASSLVGGTGELFFGEGSRLTVL.

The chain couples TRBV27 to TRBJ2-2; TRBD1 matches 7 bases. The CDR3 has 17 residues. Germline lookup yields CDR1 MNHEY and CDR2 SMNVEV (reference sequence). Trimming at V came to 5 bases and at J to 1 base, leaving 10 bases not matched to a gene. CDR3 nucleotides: TGTGCCAGCAGTCATACAGGGGTTGTGGTGAACACCGGGGAGCTGTTTTTT. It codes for CASSHTGVVVNTGELFF.

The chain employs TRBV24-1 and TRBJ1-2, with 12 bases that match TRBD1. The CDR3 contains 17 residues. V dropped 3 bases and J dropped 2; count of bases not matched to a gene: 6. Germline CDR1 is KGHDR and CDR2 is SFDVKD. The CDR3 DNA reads TGTGCCACCAGTGATGCCGGGACAGGGGGCTTGAACTATGGCTACACCTTC. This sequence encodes CATSDAGTGGLNYGYTF.

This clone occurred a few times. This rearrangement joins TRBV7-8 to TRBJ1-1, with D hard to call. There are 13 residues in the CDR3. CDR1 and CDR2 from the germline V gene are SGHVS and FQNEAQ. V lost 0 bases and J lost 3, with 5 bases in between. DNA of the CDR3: TGTGCCAGCAGCTTAGCGCTAGACACTGAAGCTTTCTTT. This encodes CASSLALDTEAFF. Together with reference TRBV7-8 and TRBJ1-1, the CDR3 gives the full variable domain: GAGVSQSPRYKVAKRGQDVALRCDPISGHVSLFWYQQALGQGPEFLTYFQNEAQLDKSGLPSDRFFAERPEGSVSTLKIQRTQQEDSAVYLCASSLALDTEAFFGQGTRLTVV.

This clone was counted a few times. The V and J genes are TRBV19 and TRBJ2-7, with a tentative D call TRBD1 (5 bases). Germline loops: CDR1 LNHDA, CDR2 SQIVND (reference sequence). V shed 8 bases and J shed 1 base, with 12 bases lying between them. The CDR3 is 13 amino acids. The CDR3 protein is CASRDSSSYEQYF. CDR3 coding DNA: TGTGCCAGTCGAGACAGTTCTTCCTACGAGCAGTACTTC.

The CDR3 sequence: CASSSVTTGRITGELFF. The CDR3, as DNA: TGTGCCAGCAGTTCGGTTACGACAGGCCGAATCACCGGGGAGCTGTTTTTT. The rearrangement links TRBV5-6 to TRBJ2-2; TRBD1 might be the D (6 bases). The CDR3 spans 17 residues. Germline V gives CDR1 SGHDT, CDR2 YYEEEE. With 5 bases removed from V and 4 bases from J, the gap between germline ends came to 21 bases.

The CDR3 bases are TGTGCCAGCAGTCCTTCGGGACTAGCGGGGGGGCCGACAGATACGCAGTATTTT. As protein: CASSPSGLAGGPTDTQYF. The chain has TRBV6-6 and TRBJ2-3; 16 positions match TRBD2. CDR3 length: 18 amino acids. V shed 5 bases and J 3 bases; nucleotides not matched to a gene: 8. Per the germline V gene, CDR1 is MNHNY and CDR2 is SVGAGI (reference sequence).

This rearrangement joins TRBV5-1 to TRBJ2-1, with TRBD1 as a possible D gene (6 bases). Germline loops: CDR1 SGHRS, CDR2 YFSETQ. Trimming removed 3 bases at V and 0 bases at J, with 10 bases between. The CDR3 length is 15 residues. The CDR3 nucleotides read TGCGCCAGCAGCTCGACAGGCGACTCCTACAATGAGCAGTTCTTC. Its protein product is CASSSTGDSYNEQFF.

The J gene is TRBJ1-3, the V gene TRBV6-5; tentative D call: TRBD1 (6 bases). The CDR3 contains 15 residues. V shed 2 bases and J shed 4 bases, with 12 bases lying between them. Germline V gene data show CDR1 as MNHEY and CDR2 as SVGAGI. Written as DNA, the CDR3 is TGTGCCAGCAGTTACATGCCCGGGACAGGAAACACCATATATTTT. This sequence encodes CASSYMPGTGNTIYF.

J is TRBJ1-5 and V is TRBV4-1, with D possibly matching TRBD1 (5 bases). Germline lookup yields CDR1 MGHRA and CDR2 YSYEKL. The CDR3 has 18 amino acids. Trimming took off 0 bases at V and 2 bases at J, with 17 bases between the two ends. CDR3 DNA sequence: TGCGCCAGCAGCCAAGAGGCAGGGCTTCTTCTAGGCAATCAGCCCCAGCATTTT. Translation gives CASSQEAGLLLGNQPQHF.

CDR3 sequence: CASSPIYGYTF. The CDR3 DNA sequence: TGTGCCAGCAGTCCCATCTATGGCTACACCTTC. The chain joins TRBV12-3 or TRBV12-4 to TRBJ1-2; D remains ambiguous. Trimming removed 5 bases at V and 4 bases at J, with 5 bases between. CDR3 length equals 11 residues.

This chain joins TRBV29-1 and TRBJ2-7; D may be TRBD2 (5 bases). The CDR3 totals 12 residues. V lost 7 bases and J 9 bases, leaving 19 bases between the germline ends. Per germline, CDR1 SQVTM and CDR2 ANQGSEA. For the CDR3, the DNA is TGCAGCGCTAGGGAGACCTCAACGAGGCAGTACTTC. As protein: CSARETSTRQYF.

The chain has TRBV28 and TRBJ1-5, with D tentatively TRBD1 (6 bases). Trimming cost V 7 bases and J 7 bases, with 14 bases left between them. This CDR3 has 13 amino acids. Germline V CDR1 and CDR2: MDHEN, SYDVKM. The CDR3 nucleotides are TGTGCCAGCAATCCCTCGGGGGGCCAGCCCCAGCATTTT. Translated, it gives CASNPSGGQPQHF.

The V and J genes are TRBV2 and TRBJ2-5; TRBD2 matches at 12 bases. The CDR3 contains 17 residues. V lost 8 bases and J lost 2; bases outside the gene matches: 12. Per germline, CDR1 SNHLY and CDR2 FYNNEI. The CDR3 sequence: CASSTPTSGGLQETQYF. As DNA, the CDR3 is TGTGCCAGCTCCACTCCCACTAGCGGGGGGCTACAAGAGACCCAGTACTTC.

CDR3 sequence reads: CASSLGGGLGEKLFF. The CDR3 DNA reads as TGTGCCAGCAGCTTAGGGGGGGGGCTGGGTGAAAAACTGTTTTTT. The chain is built from TRBV7-7 and TRBJ1-4; perhaps TRBD1 as D (6 bases). V was trimmed by 1 base and J by 7 bases, leaving 13 bases between them. CDR1 and CDR2 from the germline V gene are SSHAT and FNYEAQ (reference sequence). CDR3 length equals 15 residues.

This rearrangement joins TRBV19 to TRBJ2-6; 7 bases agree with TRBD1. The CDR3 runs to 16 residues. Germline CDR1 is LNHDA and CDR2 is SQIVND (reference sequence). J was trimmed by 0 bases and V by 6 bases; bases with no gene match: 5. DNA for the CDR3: TGTGCCAGTAGGGACAGGATTAACTCTGGGGCCAACGTCCTGACTTTC. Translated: CASRDRINSGANVLTF.

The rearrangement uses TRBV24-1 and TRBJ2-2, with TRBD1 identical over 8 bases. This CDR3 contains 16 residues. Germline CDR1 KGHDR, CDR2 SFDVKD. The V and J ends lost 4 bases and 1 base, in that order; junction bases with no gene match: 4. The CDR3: CATSEPGTGNTGELFF. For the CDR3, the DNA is TGTGCCACCAGTGAACCCGGGACAGGGAACACCGGGGAGCTGTTTTTT.

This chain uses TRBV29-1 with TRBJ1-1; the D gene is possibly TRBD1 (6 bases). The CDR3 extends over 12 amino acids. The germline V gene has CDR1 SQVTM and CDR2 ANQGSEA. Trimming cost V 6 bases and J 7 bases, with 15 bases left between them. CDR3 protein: CSVKPQGLEAFF. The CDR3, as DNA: TGCAGCGTGAAACCTCAGGGGCTTGAAGCTTTCTTT.

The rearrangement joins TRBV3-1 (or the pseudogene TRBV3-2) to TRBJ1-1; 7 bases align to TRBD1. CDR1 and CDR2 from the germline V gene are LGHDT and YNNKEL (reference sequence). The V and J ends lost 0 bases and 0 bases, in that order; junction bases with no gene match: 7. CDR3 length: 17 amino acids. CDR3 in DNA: TGTGCCAGCAGCCAAGATGGCAGGGGGACCATGAACACTGAAGCTTTCTTT. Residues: CASSQDGRGTMNTEAFF.

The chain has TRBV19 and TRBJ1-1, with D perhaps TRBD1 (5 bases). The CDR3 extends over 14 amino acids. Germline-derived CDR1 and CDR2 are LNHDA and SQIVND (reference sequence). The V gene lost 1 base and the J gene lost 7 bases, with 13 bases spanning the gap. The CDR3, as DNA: TGTGCCAGTAGTATAGTCGGACATACGATTGAAGCTTTCTTT. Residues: CASSIVGHTIEAFF.

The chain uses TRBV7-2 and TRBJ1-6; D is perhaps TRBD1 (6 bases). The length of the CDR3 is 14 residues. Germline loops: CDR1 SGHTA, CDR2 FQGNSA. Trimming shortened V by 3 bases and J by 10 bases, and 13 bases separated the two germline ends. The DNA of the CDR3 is TGTGCCAGCAGCTTGGAATGGGGACAATCACCCCTCCACTTT. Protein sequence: CASSLEWGQSPLHF.

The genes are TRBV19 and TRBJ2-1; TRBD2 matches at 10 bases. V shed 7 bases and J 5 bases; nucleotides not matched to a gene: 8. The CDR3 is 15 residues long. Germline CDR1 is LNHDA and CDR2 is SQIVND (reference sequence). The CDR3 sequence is CASTQLAGRHNEQFF. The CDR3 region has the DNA TGTGCCAGTACCCAACTAGCGGGGCGACACAATGAGCAGTTCTTC.

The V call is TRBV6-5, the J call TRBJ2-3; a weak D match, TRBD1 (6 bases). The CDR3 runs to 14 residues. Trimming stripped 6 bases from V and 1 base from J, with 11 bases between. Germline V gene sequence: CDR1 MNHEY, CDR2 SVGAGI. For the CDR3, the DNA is TGTGCCAGCAGCTTGACAGGTCGCACAGATACGCAGTATTTT. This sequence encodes CASSLTGRTDTQYF.

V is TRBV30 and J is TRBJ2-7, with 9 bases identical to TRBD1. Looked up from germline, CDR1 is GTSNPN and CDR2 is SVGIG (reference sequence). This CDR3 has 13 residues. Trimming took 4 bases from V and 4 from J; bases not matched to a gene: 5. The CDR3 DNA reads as TGTGCCTGGAACCCGGGACAGGGTTACGAGCAGTACTTC. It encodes CAWNPGQGYEQYF. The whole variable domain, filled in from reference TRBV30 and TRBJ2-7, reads SQTIHQWPATLVQPVGSPLSLECTVEGTSNPNLYWYRQAAGRGLQLLFYSVGIGQISSEVPQNLSASRPQDRQFILSSKKLLLSDSGFYLCAWNPGQGYEQYFGPGTRLTVT.

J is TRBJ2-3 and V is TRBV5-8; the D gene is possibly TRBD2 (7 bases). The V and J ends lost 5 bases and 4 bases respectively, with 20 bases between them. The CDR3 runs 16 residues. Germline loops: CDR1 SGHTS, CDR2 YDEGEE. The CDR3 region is CASSQDAGGRADTQYF. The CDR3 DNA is TGTGCCAGCAGTCAAGATGCCGGGGGGCGCGCAGATACGCAGTATTTT.

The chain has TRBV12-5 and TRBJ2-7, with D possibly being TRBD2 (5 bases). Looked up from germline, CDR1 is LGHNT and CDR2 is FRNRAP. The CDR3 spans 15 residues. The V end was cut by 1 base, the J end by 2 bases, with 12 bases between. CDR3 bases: TGTGCTAGTGGTTTGGATCTAAGGAGGACCTACGAGCAGTACTTC. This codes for CASGLDLRRTYEQYF.

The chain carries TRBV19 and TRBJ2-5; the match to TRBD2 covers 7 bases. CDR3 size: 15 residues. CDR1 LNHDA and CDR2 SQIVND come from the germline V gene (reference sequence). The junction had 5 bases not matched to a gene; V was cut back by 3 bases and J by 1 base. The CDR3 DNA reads TGTGCCAGTAGTATGGGCGCTAGCGGCCAAGAGACCCAGTACTTC. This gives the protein CASSMGASGQETQYF.